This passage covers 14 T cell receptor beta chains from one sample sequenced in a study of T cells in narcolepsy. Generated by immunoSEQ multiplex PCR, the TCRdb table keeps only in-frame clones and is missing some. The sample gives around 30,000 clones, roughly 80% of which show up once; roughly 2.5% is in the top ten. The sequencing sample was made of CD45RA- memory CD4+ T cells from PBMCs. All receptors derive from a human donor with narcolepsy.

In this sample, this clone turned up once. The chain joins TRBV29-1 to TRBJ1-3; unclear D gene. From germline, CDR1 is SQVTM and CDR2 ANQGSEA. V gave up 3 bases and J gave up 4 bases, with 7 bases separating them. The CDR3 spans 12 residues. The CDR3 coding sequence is TGCAGCGTTGACCACCAGGGAAACACCATATATTTT. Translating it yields CSVDHQGNTIYF.

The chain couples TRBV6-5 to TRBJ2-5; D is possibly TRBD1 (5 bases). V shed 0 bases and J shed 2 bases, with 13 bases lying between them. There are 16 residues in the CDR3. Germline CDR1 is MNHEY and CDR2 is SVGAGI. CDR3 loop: CASSYSGRARQETQYF. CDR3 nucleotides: TGTGCCAGCAGTTACTCTGGCAGGGCAAGACAAGAGACCCAGTACTTC.

As DNA, the CDR3 is TGTGCCAGTAGTCCCGGACCAGGGAGGGTCGAGGAAAAACTGTTTTTT. This codes for CASSPGPGRVEEKLFF. The chain joins TRBV19 to TRBJ1-4; D is possibly TRBD1 (5 bases). V was pared by 5 bases and J by 8 bases, with 21 bases between. Germline lookup yields CDR1 LNHDA and CDR2 SQIVND (reference sequence). This CDR3 spans 16 amino acids.

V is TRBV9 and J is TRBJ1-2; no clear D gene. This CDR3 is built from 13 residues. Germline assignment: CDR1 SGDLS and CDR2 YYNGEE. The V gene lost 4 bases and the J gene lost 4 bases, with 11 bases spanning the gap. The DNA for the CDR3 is TGTGCCAGCAGCATAGATGGGAGCTATGGCTACACCTTC. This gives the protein CASSIDGSYGYTF.

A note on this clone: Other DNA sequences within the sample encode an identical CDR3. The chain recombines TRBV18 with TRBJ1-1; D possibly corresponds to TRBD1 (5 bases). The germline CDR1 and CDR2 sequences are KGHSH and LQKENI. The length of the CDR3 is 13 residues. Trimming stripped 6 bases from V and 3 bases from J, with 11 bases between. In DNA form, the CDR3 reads TGTGCCAGCTCCCCGGGGCCTGACACTGAAGCTTTCTTT. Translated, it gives CASSPGPDTEAFF.

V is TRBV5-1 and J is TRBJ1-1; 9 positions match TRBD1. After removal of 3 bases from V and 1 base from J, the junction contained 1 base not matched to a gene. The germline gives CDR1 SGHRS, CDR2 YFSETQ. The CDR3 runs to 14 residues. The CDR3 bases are TGCGCCAGCAGCTGGGGACAGGGGAACACTGAAGCTTTCTTT. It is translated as CASSWGQGNTEAFF.

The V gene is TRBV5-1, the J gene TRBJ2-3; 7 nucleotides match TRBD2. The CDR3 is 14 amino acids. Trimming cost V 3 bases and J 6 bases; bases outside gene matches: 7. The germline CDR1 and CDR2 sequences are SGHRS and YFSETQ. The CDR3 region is CASSSPGGPDTQYF. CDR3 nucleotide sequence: TGCGCCAGCAGCTCCCCGGGGGGTCCGGATACGCAGTATTTT.

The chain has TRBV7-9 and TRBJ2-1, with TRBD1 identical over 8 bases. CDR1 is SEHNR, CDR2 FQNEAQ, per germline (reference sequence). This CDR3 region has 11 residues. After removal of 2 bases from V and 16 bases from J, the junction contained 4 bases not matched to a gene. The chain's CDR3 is CASSLKDRVFF. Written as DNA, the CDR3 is TGTGCCAGCAGCTTAAAGGACAGGGTCTTCTTC.

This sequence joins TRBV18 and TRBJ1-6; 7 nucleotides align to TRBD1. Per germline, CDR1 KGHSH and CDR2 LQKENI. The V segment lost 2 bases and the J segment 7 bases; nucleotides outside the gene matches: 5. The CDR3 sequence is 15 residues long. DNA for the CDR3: TGTGCCAGCTCACCAGAAGGGACAGTCAATTCACCCCTCCACTTT. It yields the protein CASSPEGTVNSPLHF.

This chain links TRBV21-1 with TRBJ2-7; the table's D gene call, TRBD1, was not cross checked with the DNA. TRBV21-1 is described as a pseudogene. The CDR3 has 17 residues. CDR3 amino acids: CASSKGVGQEGSYEQYF. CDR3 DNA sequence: TGTGCCAGCAGCAAAGGGGTTGGACAGGAGGGATCCTACGAGCAGTACTTC.

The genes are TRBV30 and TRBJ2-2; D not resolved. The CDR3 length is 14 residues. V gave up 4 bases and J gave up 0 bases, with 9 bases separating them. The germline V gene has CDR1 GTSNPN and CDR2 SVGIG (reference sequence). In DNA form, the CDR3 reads TGTGCCTGGATTGGCAGGACGAACACCGGGGAGCTGTTTTTT. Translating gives CAWIGRTNTGELFF.

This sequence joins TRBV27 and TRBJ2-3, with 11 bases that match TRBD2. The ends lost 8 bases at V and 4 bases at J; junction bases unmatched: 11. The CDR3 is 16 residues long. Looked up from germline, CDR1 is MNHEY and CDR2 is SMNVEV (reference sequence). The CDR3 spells CASLSIAGGLADTQYF. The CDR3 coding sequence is TGTGCCAGCCTCTCTATAGCGGGGGGGTTGGCAGATACGCAGTATTTT.

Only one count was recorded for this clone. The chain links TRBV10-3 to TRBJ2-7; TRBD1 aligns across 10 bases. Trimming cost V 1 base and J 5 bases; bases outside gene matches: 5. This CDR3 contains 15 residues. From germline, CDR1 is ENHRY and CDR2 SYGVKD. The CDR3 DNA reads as TGTGCCATCAGTGAGTTAGGGACAGGGGCTAACGAGCAGTACTTC. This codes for CAISELGTGANEQYF.

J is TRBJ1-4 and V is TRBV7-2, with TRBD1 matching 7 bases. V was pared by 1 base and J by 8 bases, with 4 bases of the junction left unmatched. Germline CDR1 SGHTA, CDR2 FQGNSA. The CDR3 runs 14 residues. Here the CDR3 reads CASSLEAGGEKLFF. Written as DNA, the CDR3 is TGTGCCAGCAGCTTAGAAGCAGGGGGGGAAAAACTGTTTTTT.